Here is one TCR beta chain with its context. Its antigen is not identified. This sample is part of a study of cytotoxic CD8 clonotypes in ibrutinib-treated CLL. The repertoire was sequenced with immunoSEQ multiplex PCR; TCRdb's copy has only in-frame clones and lacks some. Found here are about 140,000 clones, approximately 75% of them singletons; the top ten hold about 29%. Investigators sourced around 2 micrograms of genomic DNA from cryopreserved PBMCs for TCR beta libraries. The study, taken as a whole, reports: Higher clonality was seen at ibrutinib response and a return toward baseline at progression. Public clonotypes, found uncommonly, either contracted or stayed stable on treatment.

The clonotype comes from a human donor with chronic lymphocytic leukemia. This specimen was PBMCs, taken after 12 months of ibrutinib treatment.

CDR3 bases: TGTGCCAGCTCACCATCCATTTACGAGCAGTACTTC. It specifies CASSPSIYEQYF. The chain carries TRBV18 and TRBJ2-7; no clear D gene. Deletions cut 2 bases from V and 4 bases from J, with 6 bases between. Germline CDR1 is KGHSH and CDR2 is LQKENI. CDR3 length: 12 amino acids.